This is a list of T cell receptor beta chains from one sample in a study of cytomegalovirus exposure and HLA in healthy donors. Sequenced by immunoSEQ multiplex PCR; TCRdb stores in-frame clones only, minus some. The data contain around 99,000 clones, less than 80% of them singletons. Sequencing was done on a sample of PBMCs. Receptors were obtained from a man aged 30 to 39 in good health and CMV-seronegative. CDR3s leave out the opening cysteine and the closing phenylalanine or tryptophan.

V gene,CDR3 protein
TRBV30,AWSLAGGETQY
TRBV9,ASSFRDRGNEQY
TRBV5-1,ASVPTGTSGNTGELF
TRBV7-9,ASSRGGLDQPQH
TRBV21-1,ASRGQGAFYEQY
TRBV5-1,ASSLGGKGQETQY
TRBV7-8,ASSKAGRSYEQY
TRBV10-1,ASSDPGERGGNEQF
TRBV27,AIRDSGAKNIQY
TRBV27,ASSLEGAREKLF
TRBV30,AWSVLTPHNEQF
TRBV28,ASSLNPGGTTGYEQY
TRBV15,ATSNRQGINYGYT
TRBV6-1,ASSALAGVTGELF
TRBV5-1,ASSLDGQGLSGNTIY
TRBV5-4,ASSLGTGGHYEQY
TRBV19,ASSIGTSSNQPQH
TRBV10-3,ATGTASSYEQY
TRBV4-2,ASSRGTEGSGYT
TRBV4-2,ASSQDSPNNEQF
TRBV28,AIPTGEYGYT
TRBV5-1,ASSLLTGGGYEQY
TRBV6-1,ASSEWVEGAGGYT
TRBV4-3,ASSQGDGDSNQPQH
TRBV7-9,ASSLRGGLRTEAF
TRBV29-1,SVGQDDQPQH
TRBV9,ASSPGSSTNEKLF